This T cell receptor (beta chain) was profiled in a study of cytomegalovirus exposure and HLA in healthy donors. Broader study findings: Some V segments (TRBV6-2 and TRBV6-3 among them) were excluded as indistinguishable. Highest at DRB1 and lowest at HLA-C, TCR association rates differed among HLA loci in a later analysis. Most subjects had HLA-A and HLA-B alleles reportedly predicted accurately by TCR beta sequences.

This clone was detected a few times. Its antigen is unknown. Vbeta (60) and Jbeta (13) primers were used in the PCR. Sequenced by immunoSEQ multiplex PCR; TCRdb stores in-frame clones only, minus some. The repertoire has approximately 240,000 clones, just over 75% of them found once; the top ten carry roughly 2.5%. This CDR3 is 15 amino acids long. The germline V gene encodes CDR1 SNHLY and CDR2 FYNNEI. Germline trimming cut 9 bases from V and 6 bases from J; bases unmatched to any gene: 12. The sample taken for sequencing was PBMCs. The chain carries TRBV2 and TRBJ1-2; 11 bases map to TRBD1. This TCR was sampled from an older woman in good health and CMV-seropositive. DNA of the CDR3: TGTGCCAGAGAGGGACAGGGGGGCCCTCTCGATGGCTACACCTTC. Its protein product is CAREGQGGPLDGYTF.